The T cell receptor (beta chain) described here comes from a study of blood T cell repertoires in COVID-19. Study context: Italy, Spain and the United States were the sources of the convalescent and acute COVID-19 samples.

The CDR3 length is 14 residues. V was cut by 5 bases and J by 4 bases, with 15 bases left in between. Per germline, CDR1 SGHTA and CDR2 FQGNSA. Participants, 18 to 89 years old, spanned 25 or so US areas. Two negative PCRs, clearance, or symptom resolution were required of recovered Cohort 3 donors. The table came from immunoSEQ multiplex PCR; TCRdb's copy has only in-frame clones and leaves some out. Of under 300,000 clones in the sample, 80% to 95% were seen once. The TCR was taken from a woman aged 18-29 years who had recovered from COVID-19. Sequencing was carried out using PBMCs or T cells enriched from blood (not recorded which). The chain joins TRBV7-2 to TRBJ2-7, with a possible D match to TRBD1 (6 bases). The CDR3 is CASSTQGLTYEQYF. CDR3 nucleotides: TGTGCCAGCAGCACCCAGGGGCTGACGTACGAGCAGTACTTC.